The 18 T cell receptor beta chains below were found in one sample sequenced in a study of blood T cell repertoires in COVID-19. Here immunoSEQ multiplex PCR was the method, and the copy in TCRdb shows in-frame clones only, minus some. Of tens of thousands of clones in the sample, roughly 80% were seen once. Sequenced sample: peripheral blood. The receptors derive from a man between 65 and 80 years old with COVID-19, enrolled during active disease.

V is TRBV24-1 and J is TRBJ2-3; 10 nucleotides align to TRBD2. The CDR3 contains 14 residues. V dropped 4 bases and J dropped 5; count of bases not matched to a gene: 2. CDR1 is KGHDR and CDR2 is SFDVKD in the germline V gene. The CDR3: CATSEASGRDTQYF. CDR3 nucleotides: TGTGCCACCAGTGAAGCTAGCGGGAGAGATACGCAGTATTTT.

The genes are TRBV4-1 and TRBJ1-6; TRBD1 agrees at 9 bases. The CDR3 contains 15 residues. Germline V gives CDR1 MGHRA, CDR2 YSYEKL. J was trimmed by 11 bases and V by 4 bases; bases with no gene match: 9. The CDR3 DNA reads TGCGCCAGCAGCCCCGGGACAGGGAGTACGGCACCCCTCCACTTT. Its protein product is CASSPGTGSTAPLHF.

The CDR3 nucleotides are TGTGCCAGCAGCCCAACAGGACAGGGAGTTACTGAAGCTTTCTTT. Translated, it gives CASSPTGQGVTEAFF. The chain couples TRBV7-3 to TRBJ1-1; 8 bases are shared with TRBD1. The J segment lost 5 bases and the V segment lost 5 bases, leaving 10 bases of the junction unmatched. CDR3 length equals 15 residues. CDR1 is SGHTA and CDR2 is FQGTGA in the germline V gene.

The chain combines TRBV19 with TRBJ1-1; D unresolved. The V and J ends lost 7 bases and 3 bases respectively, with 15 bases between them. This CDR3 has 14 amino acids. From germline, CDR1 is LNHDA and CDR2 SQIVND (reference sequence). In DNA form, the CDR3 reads TGTGCCAGTATACTTCGGGGAGCCGACACTGAAGCTTTCTTT. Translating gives CASILRGADTEAFF.

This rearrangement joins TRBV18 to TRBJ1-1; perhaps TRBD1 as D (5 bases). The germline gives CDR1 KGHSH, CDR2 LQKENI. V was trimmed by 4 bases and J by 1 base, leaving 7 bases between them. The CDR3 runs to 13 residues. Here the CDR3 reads CASSLTENTEAFF. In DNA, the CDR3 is TGTGCCAGCTCACTGACAGAGAACACTGAAGCTTTCTTT.

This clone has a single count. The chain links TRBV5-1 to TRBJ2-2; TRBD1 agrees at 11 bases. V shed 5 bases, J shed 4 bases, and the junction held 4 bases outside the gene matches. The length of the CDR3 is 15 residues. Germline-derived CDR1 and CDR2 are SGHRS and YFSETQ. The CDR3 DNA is TGCGCCAGCAGACCCGGGACAGGGGGCACCGGGGAGCTGTTTTTT. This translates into CASRPGTGGTGELFF.

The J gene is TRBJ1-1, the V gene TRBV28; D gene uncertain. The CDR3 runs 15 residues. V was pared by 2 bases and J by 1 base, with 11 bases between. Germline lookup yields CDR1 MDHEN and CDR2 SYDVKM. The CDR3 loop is CASSLMRQSNTEAFF. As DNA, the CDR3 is TGTGCCAGCAGTTTAATGAGACAATCGAACACTGAAGCTTTCTTT.

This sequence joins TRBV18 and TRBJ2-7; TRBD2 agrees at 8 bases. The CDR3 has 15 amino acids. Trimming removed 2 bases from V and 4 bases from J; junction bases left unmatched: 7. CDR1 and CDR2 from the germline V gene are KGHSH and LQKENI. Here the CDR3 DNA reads TGTGCCAGCTCACCATACGGGACTAGTACTTACGAGCAGTACTTC. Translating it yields CASSPYGTSTYEQYF.

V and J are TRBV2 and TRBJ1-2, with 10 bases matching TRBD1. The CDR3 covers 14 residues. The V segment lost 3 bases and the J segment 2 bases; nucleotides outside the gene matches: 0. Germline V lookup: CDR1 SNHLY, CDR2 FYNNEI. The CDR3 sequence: CASSETGGNYGYTF. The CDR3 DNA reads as TGTGCCAGCAGTGAGACAGGGGGCAACTATGGCTACACCTTC.

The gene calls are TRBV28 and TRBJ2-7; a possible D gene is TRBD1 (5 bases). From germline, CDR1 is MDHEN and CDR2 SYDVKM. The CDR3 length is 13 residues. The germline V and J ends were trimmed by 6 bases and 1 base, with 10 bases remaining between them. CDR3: CASSPDSSYEQYF. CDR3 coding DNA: TGTGCCAGCAGCCCCGACAGTTCCTACGAGCAGTACTTC.

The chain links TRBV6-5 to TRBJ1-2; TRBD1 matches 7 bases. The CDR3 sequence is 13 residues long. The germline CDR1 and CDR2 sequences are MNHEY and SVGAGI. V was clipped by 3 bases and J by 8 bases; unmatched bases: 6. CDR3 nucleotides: TGTGCCAGCAGTTATACCCGGACAGGCGGCTACACCTTC. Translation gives CASSYTRTGGYTF.

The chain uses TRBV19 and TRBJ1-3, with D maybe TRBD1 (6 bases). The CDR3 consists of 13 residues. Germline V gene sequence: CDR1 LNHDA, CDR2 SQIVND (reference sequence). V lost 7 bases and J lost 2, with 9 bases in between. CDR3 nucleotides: TGTGCCAGTACCACAGGGACTGGAAACACCATATATTTT. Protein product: CASTTGTGNTIYF.

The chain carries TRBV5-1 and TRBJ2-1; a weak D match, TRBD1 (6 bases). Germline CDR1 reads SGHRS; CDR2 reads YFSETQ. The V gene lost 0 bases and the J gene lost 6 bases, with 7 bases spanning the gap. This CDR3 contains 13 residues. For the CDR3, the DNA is TGCGCCAGCAGCTTGGACAGGGTCAATGAGCAGTTCTTC. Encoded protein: CASSLDRVNEQFF.

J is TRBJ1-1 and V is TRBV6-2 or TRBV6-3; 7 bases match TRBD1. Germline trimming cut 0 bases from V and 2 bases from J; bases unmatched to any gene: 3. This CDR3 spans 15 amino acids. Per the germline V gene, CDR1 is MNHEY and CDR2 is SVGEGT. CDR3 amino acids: CASSYSGQLNTEAFF. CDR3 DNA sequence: TGTGCCAGCAGTTACTCGGGACAGCTTAACACTGAAGCTTTCTTT.

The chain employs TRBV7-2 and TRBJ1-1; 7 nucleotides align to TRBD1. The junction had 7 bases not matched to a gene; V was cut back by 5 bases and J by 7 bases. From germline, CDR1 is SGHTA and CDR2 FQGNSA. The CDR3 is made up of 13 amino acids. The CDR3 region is CASSPTGTGEAFF. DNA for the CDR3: TGTGCCAGCAGCCCGACAGGGACCGGTGAAGCTTTCTTT.

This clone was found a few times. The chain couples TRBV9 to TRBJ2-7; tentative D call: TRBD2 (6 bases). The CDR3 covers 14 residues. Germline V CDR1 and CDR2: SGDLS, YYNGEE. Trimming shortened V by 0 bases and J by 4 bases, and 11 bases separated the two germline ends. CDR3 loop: CASSVGADYYEQYF. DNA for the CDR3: TGTGCCAGCAGCGTAGGAGCGGACTATTACGAGCAGTACTTC.

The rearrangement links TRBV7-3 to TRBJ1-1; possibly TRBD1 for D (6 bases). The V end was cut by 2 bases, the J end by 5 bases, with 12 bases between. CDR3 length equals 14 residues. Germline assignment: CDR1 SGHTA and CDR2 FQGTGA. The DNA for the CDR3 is TGTGCCAGCAGCTTACAGGGGTGGGAAACTGAAGCTTTCTTT. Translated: CASSLQGWETEAFF.

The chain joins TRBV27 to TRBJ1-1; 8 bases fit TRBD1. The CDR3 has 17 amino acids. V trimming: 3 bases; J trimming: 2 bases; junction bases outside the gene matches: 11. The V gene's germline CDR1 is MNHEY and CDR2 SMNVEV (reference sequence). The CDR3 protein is CASSFRTLTGGNTEAFF. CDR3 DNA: TGTGCCAGCAGTTTTCGAACCCTCACAGGGGGAAACACTGAAGCTTTCTTT.